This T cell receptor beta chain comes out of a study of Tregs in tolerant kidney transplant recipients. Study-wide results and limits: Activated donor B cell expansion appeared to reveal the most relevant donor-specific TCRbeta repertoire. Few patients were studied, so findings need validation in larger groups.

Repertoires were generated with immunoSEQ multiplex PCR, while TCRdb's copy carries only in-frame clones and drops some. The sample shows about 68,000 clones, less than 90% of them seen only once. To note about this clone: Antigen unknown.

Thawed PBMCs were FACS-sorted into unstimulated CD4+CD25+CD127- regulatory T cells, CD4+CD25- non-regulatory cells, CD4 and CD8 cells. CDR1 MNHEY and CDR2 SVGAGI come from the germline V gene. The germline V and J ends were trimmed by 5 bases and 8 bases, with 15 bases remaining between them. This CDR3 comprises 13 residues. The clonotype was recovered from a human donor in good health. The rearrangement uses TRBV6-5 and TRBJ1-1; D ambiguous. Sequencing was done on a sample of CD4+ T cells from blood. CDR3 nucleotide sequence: TGTGCCAGCAGTCCGTCCCCCGGCAGGGAAGCTTTCTTT. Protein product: CASSPSPGREAFF.